Listed here are 31 T cell receptor beta chains from one sample, sequenced in a study of blood T cell repertoires in COVID-19. Profiled with immunoSEQ multiplex PCR; TCRdb holds only in-frame clones, not every one. The sample consists of approximately 280,000 clones, around 89% of them appearing once. The sequenced sample consisted of peripheral blood. The receptors were gathered from a man aged 40-50 years with acute or convalescent COVID-19.

Here the CDR3 reads CASVWALPGVNTEAFF. The CDR3 nucleotides are TGTGCTAGTGTTTGGGCCCTCCCAGGGGTCAACACTGAAGCTTTCTTT. The chain links TRBV12-5 to TRBJ1-1; a possible D gene is TRBD1 (6 bases). CDR3 length: 16 amino acids. Looked up from germline, CDR1 is LGHNT and CDR2 is FRNRAP. Trimming left V 7 bases short and J 2 bases short, with 20 bases between.

This sequence joins TRBV4-1 and TRBJ1-6; D ambiguous. The V and J ends lost 1 base and 7 bases respectively, with 11 bases between them. In germline, CDR1 is MGHRA, CDR2 YSYEKL. The CDR3 runs 15 residues. The DNA of the CDR3 is TGCGCCAGCAGCCAAGGGGCCCCGGGGAATTCACCCCTCCACTTT. Translation: CASSQGAPGNSPLHF.

J is TRBJ2-7 and V is TRBV11-3; TRBD2 agrees at 10 bases. Germline CDR1 SGHNT, CDR2 YENEEA. The V and J ends lost 3 bases and 1 base, in that order; junction bases with no gene match: 3. The CDR3 consists of 15 residues. The CDR3 DNA reads TGTGCCAGCAGCTTTCGTAGCGGGGGGTCCTACGAGCAGTACTTC. Translating gives CASSFRSGGSYEQYF.

The chain combines TRBV12-3 or TRBV12-4 with TRBJ1-1, with 7 positions matching TRBD1. After removal of 10 bases from V and 6 bases from J, the junction contained 8 bases not matched to a gene. The CDR3 has 12 residues. The CDR3 protein is CATNRGEAEAFF. CDR3 bases: TGTGCCACCAACAGGGGCGAGGCTGAAGCTTTCTTT.

The chain has TRBV7-9 and TRBJ2-7; 9 bases line up with TRBD2. The CDR3 loop spans 16 amino acids. The V and J ends lost 5 bases and 4 bases, in that order; junction bases with no gene match: 12. The germline V gene encodes CDR1 SEHNR and CDR2 FQNEAQ (reference sequence). The CDR3, as DNA: TGTGCCAGCAGCGAGACAGCTAGGACTAGCGCTTACGAGCAGTACTTC. Protein: CASSETARTSAYEQYF.

V is TRBV5-1 and J is TRBJ2-3; weak D call: TRBD1 (5 bases). Germline CDR1 and CDR2: SGHRS and YFSETQ. The CDR3 covers 14 residues. Trimming pared 3 bases from V and 4 bases from J, leaving 12 bases between. The CDR3 loop reads CASSSDQGSDTQYF. In nucleotides, the CDR3 is TGCGCCAGCAGCTCTGACCAGGGTTCAGATACGCAGTATTTT.

The J gene is TRBJ1-4, the V gene TRBV5-4; D remains ambiguous. The CDR3 runs to 16 residues. Germline CDR1 reads SGHNT; CDR2 reads YYREEE (reference sequence). The V and J ends lost 3 bases and 4 bases respectively, with 16 bases between them. As DNA, the CDR3 is TGTGCCAGCAGCTACGAGGGCGCGGGCGGTAATGAAAAACTGTTTTTT. It is translated as CASSYEGAGGNEKLFF.

This clone has only one observation. J is TRBJ1-2 and V is TRBV2; D is unresolved. Deletions cut 2 bases from V and 1 base from J, with 5 bases between. The CDR3 is made up of 13 amino acids. CDR1 is SNHLY and CDR2 is FYNNEI in the germline V gene. The CDR3 nucleotides are TGTGCCAGCAGTGAAAACTTTAACTATGGCTACACCTTC. Protein sequence: CASSENFNYGYTF.

A single count supports this clone. The chain uses TRBV2 and TRBJ1-2; a possible D gene is TRBD1 (5 bases). Germline CDR1 reads SNHLY; CDR2 reads FYNNEI. The CDR3 has 13 residues. V dropped 7 bases and J dropped 1 base, with 10 bases sitting between them. The CDR3 loop is CASTQGGNYGYTF. DNA of the CDR3: TGTGCCAGCACCCAGGGTGGTAACTATGGCTACACCTTC.

This clone appeared once. CDR3 residues: CASSLGQPQYYTEAFF. The CDR3 coding sequence is TGCGCCAGCAGCTTGGGACAGCCCCAATACTACACTGAAGCTTTCTTT. J is TRBJ1-1 and V is TRBV5-1, with TRBD1 as a possible D gene (5 bases). This CDR3 contains 16 residues. Trimming stripped 0 bases from V and 3 bases from J, with 15 bases between. Germline CDR1 SGHRS, CDR2 YFSETQ.

This chain uses TRBV9 with TRBJ2-3, with a possible D match to TRBD2 (5 bases). CDR1 is SGDLS, CDR2 YYNGEE, per germline. V was pared by 0 bases and J by 2 bases, with 10 bases between. The CDR3 runs to 15 residues. Written as DNA, the CDR3 is TGTGCCAGCAGCGTAGCGGGGAGAATCACAGATACGCAGTATTTT. The encoded protein is CASSVAGRITDTQYF.

The chain combines TRBV3-1 (or the pseudogene TRBV3-2) with TRBJ2-7; 9 bases line up with TRBD1. With 4 bases clipped from V and 5 bases from J, the junction kept 6 bases outside the gene matches. In germline, CDR1 is LGHDT, CDR2 YNNKEL (reference sequence). CDR3 length: 14 amino acids. This CDR3 reads CASSLQGARDEQYF. The DNA of the CDR3 is TGTGCCAGCAGCCTACAGGGGGCGAGGGACGAGCAGTACTTC.

The J gene is TRBJ2-7, the V gene TRBV2; D is perhaps TRBD1 (10 bases). The V gene's germline CDR1 is SNHLY and CDR2 FYNNEI. Trimming removed 7 bases at V and 4 bases at J, with 38 bases between. This CDR3 region has 21 residues. In DNA, the CDR3 is TGTGCCAGCAAGTGGGACAGGGGAACTTGGACTAGCGCTCAACCAAAATACGAGCAGTACTTC. Translation gives CASKWDRGTWTSAQPKYEQYF. The whole variable domain, filled in from reference TRBV2 and TRBJ2-7, reads EPEVTQTPSHQVTQMGQEVILRCVPISNHLYFYWYRQILGQKVEFLVSFYNNEISEKSEIFDDQFSVERPDGSNFTLKIRSTKLEDSAMYFCASKWDRGTWTSAQPKYEQYFGPGTRLTVT.

CDR3 amino acids: CASSLGQGTYNSPLHF. CDR3 nucleotides: TGCGCCAGCAGCTTGGGACAGGGGACCTATAATTCACCCCTCCACTTT. The J gene is TRBJ1-6, the V gene TRBV5-1; 8 nucleotides agree with TRBD1. Looked up from germline, CDR1 is SGHRS and CDR2 is YFSETQ. The ends lost 0 bases at V and 2 bases at J; junction bases unmatched: 1. CDR3 size: 16 residues.

V is TRBV3-1 (or the pseudogene TRBV3-2) and J is TRBJ1-2; 10 positions agree with TRBD1. Germline CDR1 LGHDT, CDR2 YNNKEL (reference sequence). The CDR3 is made up of 17 amino acids. Unmatched junction bases numbered 10, after V lost 0 bases and J lost 6 bases. Here the CDR3 reads CASSQDVGQGGRNGYTF. The CDR3 DNA reads as TGTGCCAGCAGCCAAGATGTCGGACAGGGGGGCCGGAATGGCTACACCTTC.

V and J are TRBV30 and TRBJ1-2, with D uncertain. The CDR3 has 14 residues. With 0 bases removed from V and 8 bases from J, the gap between germline ends came to 16 bases. Germline V gene sequence: CDR1 GTSNPN, CDR2 SVGIG (reference sequence). Here the CDR3 DNA reads TGTGCCTGGAGTGTGACAAAGGTTCGTTGGGGCTACACCTTC. As protein: CAWSVTKVRWGYTF. Variable domain in full (rest from reference TRBV30 and TRBJ1-2): SQTIHQWPATLVQPVGSPLSLECTVEGTSNPNLYWYRQAAGRGLQLLFYSVGIGQISSEVPQNLSASRPQDRQFILSSKKLLLSDSGFYLCAWSVTKVRWGYTFGSGTRLTVV.

V usage is TRBV5-4 and J usage is TRBJ1-2; 7 bases fit TRBD1. J was trimmed by 1 base and V by 4 bases; bases with no gene match: 4. In germline, CDR1 is SGHNT, CDR2 YYREEE (reference sequence). The CDR3 loop spans 14 amino acids. CDR3 DNA: TGTGCCAGCAGCCAGACAGGGAATAACTATGGCTACACCTTC. Protein product: CASSQTGNNYGYTF.

The V call is TRBV4-1, the J call TRBJ1-1, with 9 bases lining up with TRBD1. Germline V gene sequence: CDR1 MGHRA, CDR2 YSYEKL. The CDR3 runs to 15 residues. V lost 4 bases and J lost 1; bases outside the gene matches: 4. CDR3 sequence: CASSLGQGSNTEAFF. In nucleotides, the CDR3 is TGCGCCAGCAGCCTCGGACAGGGGTCGAACACTGAAGCTTTCTTT.

The CDR3 DNA follows: TGTGCCAGCCGGGGGTTTAGCAATCAGCCCCAGCATTTT. This translates into CASRGFSNQPQHF. The chain recombines TRBV12-3 or TRBV12-4 with TRBJ1-5; D perhaps matches TRBD1 (5 bases). This CDR3 comprises 13 residues. V was clipped by 8 bases and J by 0 bases, with 8 bases between them.

J is TRBJ1-6 and V is TRBV12-5; TRBD1 might be the D (6 bases). Germline CDR1 is LGHNT and CDR2 is FRNRAP. This CDR3 spans 13 amino acids. Trimming pared 6 bases from V and 14 bases from J, leaving 17 bases between. The CDR3 is CASGSSGGDTLHF. The CDR3 DNA follows: TGTGCTAGTGGGTCCAGCGGGGGGGACACCCTCCACTTT.

The CDR3 loop is CASSSYRGTEAFF. CDR3 coding DNA: TGTGCCAGCAGCTCTTACAGGGGCACTGAAGCTTTCTTT. The chain recombines TRBV3-1 (or the pseudogene TRBV3-2) with TRBJ1-1; TRBD1 aligns across 7 bases. This CDR3 region has 13 residues. Germline-derived CDR1 and CDR2 are LGHDT and YNNKEL (reference sequence). J lost 4 bases, V lost 5 bases, and 4 bases had no gene match.

This chain links TRBV19 with TRBJ1-2; 7 bases are a match to TRBD1. V shed 4 bases and J 0 bases; nucleotides not matched to a gene: 11. Germline lookup yields CDR1 LNHDA and CDR2 SQIVND (reference sequence). The CDR3 extends over 17 amino acids. The CDR3 DNA reads TGTGCCAGTAGTACCTCCTGGACAGGTTTAACTAACTATGGCTACACCTTC. This encodes CASSTSWTGLTNYGYTF.

The rearrangement links TRBV5-5 to TRBJ2-7; D ambiguous. Looked up from germline, CDR1 is SGHKS and CDR2 is YYEKEE (reference sequence). Trimming left V 2 bases short and J 3 bases short, with 6 bases between. This CDR3 has 12 amino acids. CDR3 amino acids: CASSLRDYEQYF. CDR3 bases: TGTGCCAGCAGCTTACGAGACTACGAGCAGTACTTC.

The J gene is TRBJ2-1, the V gene TRBV4-1; 7 bases are shared with TRBD1. Unmatched junction bases numbered 2, after V lost 0 bases and J lost 0 bases. Germline V lookup: CDR1 MGHRA, CDR2 YSYEKL. The CDR3 is made up of 16 amino acids. The CDR3, as DNA: TGCGCCAGCAGCCAAGAAGGGGGCAGCTCCTACAATGAGCAGTTCTTC. Translated: CASSQEGGSSYNEQFF.

The rearrangement uses TRBV20-1 and TRBJ1-1; 10 nucleotides agree with TRBD1. The germline V gene encodes CDR1 DFQATT and CDR2 SNEGSKA (reference sequence). The CDR3 loop spans 14 amino acids. Unmatched junction bases numbered 4, after V lost 3 bases and J lost 3 bases. CDR3 loop: CSASGGQGDTEAFF. The CDR3 nucleotides are TGCAGTGCTAGTGGCGGACAGGGGGACACTGAAGCTTTCTTT.

J is TRBJ2-5 and V is TRBV5-1; possible D gene TRBD2, 7 bases. The V gene's germline CDR1 is SGHRS and CDR2 YFSETQ. The CDR3 consists of 16 residues. Trimming removed 5 bases from V and 2 bases from J, with 19 bases in between. CDR3 loop: CASSLGSGGRQETQYF. DNA of the CDR3: TGCGCCAGCAGTCTCGGTTCGGGGGGCCGTCAAGAGACCCAGTACTTC.

The J gene is TRBJ1-6, the V gene TRBV3-1 (or the pseudogene TRBV3-2); TRBD1 might be the D (6 bases). There are 14 residues in the CDR3. V was shortened by 1 base and J by 10 bases, with 11 bases between the two germline ends. Germline V gene sequence: CDR1 LGHDT, CDR2 YNNKEL (reference sequence). The CDR3 loop reads CASSQGIQGSPLHF. The CDR3 nucleotides are TGTGCCAGCAGCCAAGGAATACAGGGATCACCCCTCCACTTT.

The V gene is TRBV6-1, the J gene TRBJ1-2, with D perhaps TRBD1 (5 bases). Looked up from germline, CDR1 is MNHNS and CDR2 is SASEGT. V gave up 0 bases and J gave up 8 bases, with 13 bases separating them. The CDR3 runs 14 residues. CDR3: CASSEAEGWRGYTF. CDR3 bases: TGTGCCAGCAGTGAAGCGGAGGGGTGGCGGGGCTACACCTTC.

The chain combines TRBV4-1 with TRBJ1-4; TRBD1 matches 10 bases. Germline V lookup: CDR1 MGHRA, CDR2 YSYEKL. CDR3 length: 18 residues. The trim removed 4 bases at V and 3 bases at J, leaving 11 bases unmatched. CDR3 in amino acids: CASSPPTGTGVPNEKLFF. CDR3 nucleotide sequence: TGCGCCAGCAGCCCTCCGACCGGGACAGGGGTCCCTAATGAAAAACTGTTTTTT.

This clone was picked up a small number of times. The J gene is TRBJ1-6, the V gene TRBV5-4, with D tentatively TRBD1 (6 bases). V shed 0 bases and J shed 11 bases, with 9 bases lying between them. The germline gives CDR1 SGHNT, CDR2 YYREEE (reference sequence). The CDR3 contains 13 residues. The CDR3 DNA follows: TGTGCCAGCAGCTTGGGACAGGAGGCACCCCTCCACTTT. It specifies CASSLGQEAPLHF.

The CDR3 DNA sequence: TGTGCCAGCAGTTCCAACAGGTTTAGCTCCTACGAGCAGTACTTC. Translated, it gives CASSSNRFSSYEQYF. The chain is built from TRBV6-2 or TRBV6-3 and TRBJ2-7, with D possibly matching TRBD1 (5 bases). Per the germline V gene, CDR1 is MNHEY and CDR2 is SVGEGT. The CDR3 runs to 15 residues. V dropped 4 bases and J dropped 0 bases, with 13 bases sitting between them.